This record concerns one TCR beta chain sequence. Its antigen remains unidentified. Additional DNA sequences in this sample encode the identical CDR3. The data were obtained in a study of shared clonotypes between healthy human individuals. General observations from the study: Clonotypes that were shared across several donors made up approximately 5% of naive CD4 clonotypes. Rarefaction curves obtained for sorted subsets showed sequencing incomplete despite large depth. Sampling included only blood; tissue repertoires likely differ.

Data came from immunoSEQ multiplex PCR; TCRdb stores just in-frame clones and leaves some out. Of roughly 2 million clones in the sample, approximately 94% are singletons; the top ten hold 0.1% to 0.15%. V was clipped by 2 bases and J by 3 bases, with 10 bases between them. This CDR3 has 13 amino acids. Germline lookup yields CDR1 GTSNPN and CDR2 SVGIG (reference sequence). CD45RA+ naive and CD45RA-negative memory subsets were separated from CD4+ cells. J is TRBJ1-1 and V is TRBV30; the D is unclear. Input material: naive CD4+ T cells sorted from blood. Specified subset: CD45RA+ positively selected. The sequence was obtained from a man aged 18 to 30 in good health. The CDR3 sequence: CAWSLGRDTEAFF. The CDR3 DNA reads TGTGCCTGGAGTCTCGGCAGAGACACTGAAGCTTTCTTT.